This T cell receptor beta chain derives from a study of cytomegalovirus exposure and HLA in healthy donors. PCR amplification relied on 60 Vbeta primers (plus 13 Jbeta primers). Some clones are missing from TCRdb's copy, which holds only in-frame ones; the method was immunoSEQ multiplex PCR. The sample carries about 160,000 clones, roughly 80% recorded once. This clone showed up just a few times. Its antigen remains unidentified. Germline CDR1 GTSNPN, CDR2 SVGIG (reference sequence). CDR3 length equals 13 residues. V was clipped by 4 bases and J by 3 bases, with 10 bases between them. Findings of the study overall: For presence/absence analyses, sequencing depth was assumed to be roughly uniform across donors.

The receptor comes from a man in his forties or fifties in good health and CMV-seronegative. The source material was PBMCs. V usage is TRBV30 and J usage is TRBJ1-5; D perhaps matches TRBD1 (6 bases). CDR3 sequence reads: CAWTGGANQPQHF. The CDR3 DNA reads TGTGCCTGGACGGGGGGCGCCAATCAGCCCCAGCATTTT.